The rows below give T cell receptor beta chains drawn from one sample of a study of regulatory T cells in long-lasting Graves disease. MiXCR was run by TCRdb on the multiplex PCR reads, yielding one entry per CDR3 protein. This sample has about 500,000 distinct CDR3 sequences, with about 16% found just once. This sample was shared with a second study, whose subject was T cells in Graves' hyperthyroidism and ophthalmopathy.

The specimen was peripheral blood mononuclear cells (PBMCs), collected at new diagnosis, from a patient treated with antithyroid drugs. Receptor source: a man aged 35 to 55 with Graves disease. CDR3s include the opening cysteine and the closing phenylalanine or tryptophan. Each record gives: CDR3 length, D gene, J gene, V gene, clone size, CDR3 protein, CDR3 DNA. The D gene is left open where the match is weak. Clone size, where shown, is once, few, many, or a class for clones that have expanded.

cdr3_length: 15
d_call: TRBD2
j_call: TRBJ2-5
v_call: TRBV7-3
clone_size: many
cdr3_aa: CASSSSGTSGETQYF
cdr3_nt: TGTGCCAGCAGCAGTTCCGGGACTAGCGGGGAGACCCAGTACTTC

cdr3_length: 14
d_call: NA
j_call: TRBJ2-1
v_call: TRBV28
clone_size: many
cdr3_aa: CASSASGPYNEQFF
cdr3_nt: TGTGCCAGCAGTGCCAGCGGACCCTACAATGAGCAGTTCTTC

cdr3_length: 12
d_call: TRBD1
j_call: TRBJ1-2
v_call: TRBV30
clone_size: few
cdr3_aa: CASLGQGGGYTF
cdr3_nt: TGTGCCTCTCTAGGACAGGGCGGGGGCTACACCTTC

cdr3_length: 17
d_call: TRBD2
j_call: TRBJ2-5
v_call: TRBV9
clone_size: NA
cdr3_aa: CASSPGLAGGPQETQYF
cdr3_nt: TGTGCCAGCAGCCCGGGACTAGCGGGAGGGCCGCAGGAGACCCAGTACTTC

cdr3_length: 14
d_call: TRBD1
j_call: TRBJ1-1
v_call: TRBV5-1
clone_size: many
cdr3_aa: CASSPQGVLTEAFF
cdr3_nt: TGCGCCAGCAGCCCACAGGGGGTTTTGACTGAAGCTTTCTTT

cdr3_length: 14
d_call: TRBD2
j_call: TRBJ2-1
v_call: TRBV5-4
clone_size: NA
cdr3_aa: CASSREGVVNEQFF
cdr3_nt: TGTGCCAGCTCAAGGGAGGGCGTTGTCAATGAGCAGTTCTTC

cdr3_length: 13
d_call: TRBD1
j_call: TRBJ1-2
v_call: TRBV30
clone_size: many
cdr3_aa: CAWSRTTGDGYTF
cdr3_nt: TGTGCCTGGAGTAGGACGACAGGGGACGGCTACACCTTC

cdr3_length: 14
d_call: NA
j_call: TRBJ2-7
v_call: TRBV20-1
clone_size: many
cdr3_aa: CSARDRSGFYEQYF
cdr3_nt: TGCAGTGCTAGAGATCGATCCGGTTTCTACGAGCAGTACTTC

cdr3_length: 14
d_call: NA
j_call: TRBJ2-1
v_call: TRBV9
clone_size: many
cdr3_aa: CASSVGTVSTEQFF
cdr3_nt: TGTGCCAGCAGCGTAGGGACGGTATCCACTGAGCAGTTCTTC

cdr3_length: 16
d_call: NA
j_call: TRBJ2-2
v_call: TRBV28
clone_size: many
cdr3_aa: CASSSPRGVNTGELFF
cdr3_nt: TGTGCCAGCAGTAGCCCGAGGGGCGTGAACACCGGGGAGCTGTTTTTT

cdr3_length: 15
d_call: NA
j_call: TRBJ2-1
v_call: TRBV11-3
clone_size: many
cdr3_aa: CASSLDRGTYNEQFF
cdr3_nt: TGTGCCAGCAGCTTAGATAGGGGGACCTACAATGAGCAGTTCTTC

cdr3_length: 14
d_call: TRBD1
j_call: TRBJ1-5
v_call: TRBV20-1
clone_size: few
cdr3_aa: CSATTGDGNQPQHF
cdr3_nt: TGCAGTGCTACCACAGGGGACGGCAATCAGCCCCAGCATTTT

cdr3_length: 10
d_call: TRBD1
j_call: TRBJ2-1
v_call: TRBV7-3
clone_size: many
cdr3_aa: CASSHRTGRF
cdr3_nt: TGTGCCAGCAGCCACCGGACAGGCCGATTC

cdr3_length: 13
d_call: TRBD1
j_call: TRBJ1-1
v_call: TRBV11-2
clone_size: NA
cdr3_aa: CASSLLQGAEAFF
cdr3_nt: TGTGCCAGCAGCCTTCTCCAGGGGGCAGAGGCTTTCTTT

cdr3_length: 15
d_call: NA
j_call: TRBJ2-7
v_call: TRBV10-3
clone_size: NA
cdr3_aa: CAISVGTMSSYEQYF
cdr3_nt: TGTGCCATCAGTGTGGGGACAATGAGCTCCTACGAGCAGTACTTC

cdr3_length: 15
d_call: NA
j_call: TRBJ2-5
v_call: TRBV6-2/TRBV6-3
clone_size: few
cdr3_aa: CASSTTRLGEETQYF
cdr3_nt: TGTGCCAGCAGTACGACACGTTTAGGAGAAGAGACCCAGTACTTC

cdr3_length: 16
d_call: TRBD2
j_call: TRBJ2-1
v_call: TRBV6-2/TRBV6-3
clone_size: many
cdr3_aa: CASSYSGTSGFNEQFF
cdr3_nt: TGTGCCAGCAGTTACTCCGGGACTAGCGGGTTTAATGAGCAGTTCTTC

cdr3_length: 16
d_call: NA
j_call: TRBJ1-4
v_call: TRBV20-1
clone_size: NA
cdr3_aa: CSASPGLPAPNEKLFF
cdr3_nt: TGCAGTGCGAGTCCGGGCCTGCCTGCACCTAATGAAAAACTGTTTTTT

cdr3_length: 14
d_call: NA
j_call: TRBJ2-7
v_call: TRBV4-1
clone_size: few
cdr3_aa: CASSQDRSRDEQYF
cdr3_nt: TGCGCCAGCAGCCAAGATAGGTCCCGGGACGAGCAGTACTTC

cdr3_length: 14
d_call: TRBD2
j_call: TRBJ2-1
v_call: TRBV19
clone_size: many
cdr3_aa: CASRGGSSYNEQFF
cdr3_nt: TGTGCCAGTAGGGGCGGGAGCTCCTACAATGAGCAGTTCTTC

cdr3_length: 17
d_call: TRBD2
j_call: TRBJ2-1
v_call: TRBV7-3
clone_size: many
cdr3_aa: CASSSGLAGALYNEQFF
cdr3_nt: TGTGCCAGCAGCTCCGGGTTAGCGGGAGCGTTGTACAATGAGCAGTTCTTC

cdr3_length: 12
d_call: NA
j_call: TRBJ2-1
v_call: TRBV30
clone_size: NA
cdr3_aa: CAWSGLGGWQFF
cdr3_nt: TGTGCCTGGAGTGGACTAGGTGGTTGGCAGTTCTTC

cdr3_length: 13
d_call: NA
j_call: TRBJ1-2
v_call: TRBV29-1
clone_size: few
cdr3_aa: CSVAAVSDYGYTF
cdr3_nt: TGCAGCGTTGCTGCGGTTTCGGACTATGGCTACACCTTC

cdr3_length: 16
d_call: TRBD1
j_call: TRBJ2-2
v_call: TRBV7-8
clone_size: many
cdr3_aa: CASSQMDRVSSGELFF
cdr3_nt: TGTGCCAGCAGCCAGATGGACAGGGTATCATCCGGGGAGCTGTTTTTT

cdr3_length: 14
d_call: TRBD1
j_call: TRBJ1-6
v_call: TRBV3-1
clone_size: NA
cdr3_aa: CASSPGQGQSPLHF
cdr3_nt: TGTGCCAGCAGCCCGGGACAGGGACAATCACCCCTCCACTTT

cdr3_length: 14
d_call: TRBD1
j_call: TRBJ2-7
v_call: TRBV7-9
clone_size: many
cdr3_aa: CASSPGTAHYEQYF
cdr3_nt: TGTGCCAGCAGCCCTGGGACAGCTCACTACGAGCAGTACTTC

cdr3_length: 12
d_call: NA
j_call: TRBJ2-1
v_call: TRBV3-1
clone_size: many
cdr3_aa: CASSDAGSEQFF
cdr3_nt: TGTGCCAGCAGCGACGCGGGAAGTGAGCAGTTCTTC

cdr3_length: 15
d_call: TRBD1
j_call: TRBJ2-2
v_call: TRBV2
clone_size: NA
cdr3_aa: CASKGQGVRAGELFF
cdr3_nt: TGTGCCAGCAAGGGACAGGGGGTTCGTGCCGGGGAGCTGTTTTTT

cdr3_length: 15
d_call: NA
j_call: TRBJ2-4
v_call: TRBV24-1
clone_size: few
cdr3_aa: CATSDNSVAKNIQYF
cdr3_nt: TGTGCCACCAGTGATAACAGTGTAGCCAAAAACATTCAGTACTTC

cdr3_length: 14
d_call: TRBD2
j_call: TRBJ2-5
v_call: TRBV27
clone_size: many
cdr3_aa: CASSHLGGEETQYF
cdr3_nt: TGTGCCAGCAGTCACCTCGGGGGGGAAGAGACCCAGTACTTC

cdr3_length: 14
d_call: NA
j_call: TRBJ2-1
v_call: TRBV11-2
clone_size: many
cdr3_aa: CASSQGTQINEQFF
cdr3_nt: TGTGCCAGCAGCCAGGGGACACAGATAAATGAGCAGTTCTTC

cdr3_length: 15
d_call: NA
j_call: TRBJ1-1
v_call: TRBV12-5
clone_size: many
cdr3_aa: CASGYLGRCGTEAFF
cdr3_nt: TGTGCTAGTGGTTATCTGGGACGTTGCGGCACTGAAGCTTTCTTT

cdr3_length: 14
d_call: NA
j_call: TRBJ2-7
v_call: TRBV12-3/TRBV12-4
clone_size: NA
cdr3_aa: CASSLVYRDYEQYF
cdr3_nt: TGTGCCAGCAGTTTAGTTTACAGGGACTACGAGCAGTACTTC

cdr3_length: 13
d_call: NA
j_call: TRBJ1-1
v_call: TRBV3-1
clone_size: many
cdr3_aa: CASSQKGNTEAFF
cdr3_nt: TGTGCCAGCAGCCAAAAGGGGAACACTGAAGCTTTCTTT

cdr3_length: 13
d_call: NA
j_call: TRBJ2-7
v_call: TRBV11-2
clone_size: many
cdr3_aa: CASSFPSSYEQYF
cdr3_nt: TGTGCCAGCAGCTTTCCCAGTTCCTACGAGCAGTACTTC